The following is a T cell receptor (beta chain) sequence with its context. The target antigen is unknown. This entry is derived from a study of T cell repertoires in cytomegalovirus infection. Study-wide background: Based on public TCR beta signatures, there were indications of CMV infection and of a matching HLA type.

Findings and limits, study-wide: The ex vivo response was dominated by HLA-C-restricted CMV-specific TCR beta clonotypes.

TCRdb fed the reads into MiXCR, producing one record per CDR3 protein. The sample gives roughly 120,000 distinct CDR3 sequences, about 31% of which show up once; under 65% is in the top ten. The junction had 9 bases not matched to a gene; V was cut back by 3 bases and J by 9 bases. The CDR3 is 15 residues long. CDR1 is SGHKS, CDR2 YYEKEE, per germline (reference sequence). The source is a human donor in good health (CMV status not recorded). Some clones in this sample may be carry-over from other donors' samples. The chain carries TRBV5-5 and TRBJ2-1; the match to TRBD2 covers 10 bases. Sequenced material: CD8+ T cells from cultured PBMCs, taken from culture after CMV antigen stimulation. CDR3 in DNA: TGTGCCAGCAGCTCCACCAGCGGGGGGGCCGGTGAGCAGTTCTTC. It is translated as CASSSTSGGAGEQFF.